The source of this T cell receptor beta chain is a study of blood T cell repertoires in COVID-19. Looking at the study overall: Samples came from the United States, Italy and Spain, spanning acute and convalescent COVID-19.

The cohort comprised adults aged about 18 to 100 years residing in about two dozen US areas. CDR1 LNHDA and CDR2 SQIVND come from the germline V gene (reference sequence). This CDR3 comprises 18 residues. The ends were cut back, 2 bases at V and 3 bases at J, with 20 bases in the middle. TCRdb keeps only in-frame clones here, not all; method: immunoSEQ multiplex PCR. The repertoire has roughly 200,000 clones, around 90% of them found once; the top ten carry 7.2%. The V call is TRBV19, the J call TRBJ1-5, with a weak D call TRBD1 (5 bases). This receptor was obtained from a man aged 30-40 years in a cohort exposed to, infected with or recovered from COVID-19 (not recorded which). The specimen sequenced was PBMCs or T cells enriched from blood (not recorded which). The CDR3 reads CASSITPGLDFYNQPQHF. CDR3 in DNA: TGTGCCAGTAGTATAACGCCAGGGCTTGACTTCTACAATCAGCCCCAGCATTTT.